This TCR beta chain was recorded in a study of human T cells and chemical hapten exposure. Looking at the study overall: Doses of diphenylcyclopropenone went to the patients' scalps weekly throughout the approximately 22-week study. Study observations and caveats: Large CDR3 similarity clusters arose significantly more often from expanded TCRs than from controls.

The study's library attached unique molecular identifiers to single cDNA molecules. TCRdb ran MiXCR on the RACE reads and lists one entry per CDR3 protein. The table records approximately 260,000 distinct CDR3 sequences, 7.7% of them present only once. To note about this clonotype: The antigen remains undetermined.

As to time point: pre-sensitization, week 0. Treatment meaning: therapeutic diphenylcyclopropenone sensitization with weekly scalp DPC. Unseparated into fractions, whole blood served as the source from which total RNA was extracted. The TCR sequence derives from a man aged 18 to 29 with alopecia areata. Some clones in this sample may be carry-over from other donors' samples. Sequenced material: whole blood, taken in connection with sensitization to the hapten diphenylcyclopropenone (DPC).

CDR3 DNA: TGTGCCAGCAGTGATCATGGGGCTTCAGAGACCCAGTACTTC. Protein sequence: CASSDHGASETQYF. V gene TRBV2 combines with J gene TRBJ2-5; maybe TRBD1 (5 bases). The V end lost 3 bases, the J end lost 4 bases, and 12 bases lay between the germline ends. This CDR3 is 14 amino acids long. Germline loops: CDR1 SNHLY, CDR2 FYNNEI.